This T cell receptor (beta chain) was found in a study of blood T cell repertoires in COVID-19. Study overall: Italy, Spain and the United States were the sources of the convalescent and acute COVID-19 samples. The analysed material was cDNA or gDNA that came from T cells, B-cell-depleted T cells, or PBMCs.

V lost 0 bases and J lost 0, with 8 bases in between. The CDR3 has 15 residues. CDR1 is LNHDA, CDR2 SQIVND, per germline (reference sequence). Authors' analysis steps: From reference gene primer amplification, estimates of nucleated cell counts were derived. Assay used: immunoSEQ multiplex PCR; TCRdb lists only in-frame clones, some missing. V and J calls and clone size are given by that table; D and trimming were obtained from the DNA. This table holds under 75,000 clones, about nine tenths found once. The chain links TRBV19 to TRBJ1-1; no reliable D call. Sequenced sample: peripheral blood. This TCR was recovered from a man aged 25 to 40 with acute or convalescent COVID-19. DNA of the CDR3: TGTGCCAGTAGTATAGATTCGCGTTTGAACACTGAAGCTTTCTTT. It translates to CASSIDSRLNTEAFF.